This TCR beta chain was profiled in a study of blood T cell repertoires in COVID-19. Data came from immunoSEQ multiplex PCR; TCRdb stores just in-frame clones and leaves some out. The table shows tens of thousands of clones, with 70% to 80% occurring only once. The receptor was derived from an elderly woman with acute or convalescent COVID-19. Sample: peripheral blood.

CDR3 region: CASAGGGTEAFF. The CDR3 nucleotides are TGTGCCAGCGCCGGGGGGGGCACTGAAGCTTTCTTT. The chain recombines TRBV5-6 with TRBJ1-1; perhaps TRBD1 as D (5 bases). The CDR3 runs 12 residues. Germline assignment: CDR1 SGHDT and CDR2 YYEEEE. V lost 7 bases and J 4 bases, leaving 11 bases between the germline ends.